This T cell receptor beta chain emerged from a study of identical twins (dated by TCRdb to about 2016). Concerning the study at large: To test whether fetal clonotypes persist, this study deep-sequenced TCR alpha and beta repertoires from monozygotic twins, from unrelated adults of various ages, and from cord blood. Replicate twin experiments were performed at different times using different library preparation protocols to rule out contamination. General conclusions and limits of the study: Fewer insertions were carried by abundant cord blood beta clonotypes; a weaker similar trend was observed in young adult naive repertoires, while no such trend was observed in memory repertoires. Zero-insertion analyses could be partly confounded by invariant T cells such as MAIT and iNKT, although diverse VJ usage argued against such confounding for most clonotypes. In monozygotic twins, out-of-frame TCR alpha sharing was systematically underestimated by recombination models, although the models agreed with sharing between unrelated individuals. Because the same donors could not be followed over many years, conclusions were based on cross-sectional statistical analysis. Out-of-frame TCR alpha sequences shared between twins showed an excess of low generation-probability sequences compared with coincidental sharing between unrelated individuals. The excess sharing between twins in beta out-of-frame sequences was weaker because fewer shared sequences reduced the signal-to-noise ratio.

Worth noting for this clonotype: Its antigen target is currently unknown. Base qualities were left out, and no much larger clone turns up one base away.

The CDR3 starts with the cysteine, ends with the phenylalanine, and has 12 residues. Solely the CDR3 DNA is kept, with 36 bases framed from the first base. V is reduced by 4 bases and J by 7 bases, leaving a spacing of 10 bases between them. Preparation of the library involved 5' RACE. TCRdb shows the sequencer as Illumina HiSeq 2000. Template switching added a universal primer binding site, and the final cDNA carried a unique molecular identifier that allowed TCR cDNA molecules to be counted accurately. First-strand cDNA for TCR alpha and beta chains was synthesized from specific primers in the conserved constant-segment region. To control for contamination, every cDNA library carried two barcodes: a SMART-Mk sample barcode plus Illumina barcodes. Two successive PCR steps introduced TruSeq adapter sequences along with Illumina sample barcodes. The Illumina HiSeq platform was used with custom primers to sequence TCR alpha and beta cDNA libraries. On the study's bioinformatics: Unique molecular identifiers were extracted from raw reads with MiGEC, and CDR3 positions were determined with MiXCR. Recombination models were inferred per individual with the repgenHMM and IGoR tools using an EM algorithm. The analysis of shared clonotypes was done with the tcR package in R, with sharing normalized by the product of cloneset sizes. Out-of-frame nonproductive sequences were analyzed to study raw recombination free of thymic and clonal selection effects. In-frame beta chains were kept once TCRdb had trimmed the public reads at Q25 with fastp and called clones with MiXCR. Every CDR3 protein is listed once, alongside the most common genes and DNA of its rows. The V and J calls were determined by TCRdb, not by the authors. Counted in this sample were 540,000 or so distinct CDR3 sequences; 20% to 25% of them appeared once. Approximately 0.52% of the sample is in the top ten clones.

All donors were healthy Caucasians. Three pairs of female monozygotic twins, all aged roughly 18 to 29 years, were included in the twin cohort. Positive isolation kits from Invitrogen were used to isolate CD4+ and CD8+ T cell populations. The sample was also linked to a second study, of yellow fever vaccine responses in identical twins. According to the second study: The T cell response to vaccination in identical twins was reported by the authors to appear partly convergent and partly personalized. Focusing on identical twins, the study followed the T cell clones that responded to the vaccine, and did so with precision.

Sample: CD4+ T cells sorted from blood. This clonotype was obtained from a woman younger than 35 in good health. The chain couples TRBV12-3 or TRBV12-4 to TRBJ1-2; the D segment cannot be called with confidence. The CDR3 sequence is CASSSGRIGYTF. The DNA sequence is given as TGTGCCAGCAGTTCGGGGAGGATTGGCTACACCTTC.